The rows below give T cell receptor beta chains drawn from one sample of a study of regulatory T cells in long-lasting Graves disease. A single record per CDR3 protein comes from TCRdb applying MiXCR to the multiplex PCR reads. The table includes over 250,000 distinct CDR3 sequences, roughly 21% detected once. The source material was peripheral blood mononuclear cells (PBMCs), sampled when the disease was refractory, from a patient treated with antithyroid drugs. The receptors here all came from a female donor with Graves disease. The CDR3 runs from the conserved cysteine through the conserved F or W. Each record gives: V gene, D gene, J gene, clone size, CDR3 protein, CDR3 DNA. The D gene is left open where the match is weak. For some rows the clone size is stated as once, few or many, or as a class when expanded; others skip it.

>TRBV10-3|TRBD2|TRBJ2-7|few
CAISSSGSAYEQYF
TGTGCCATCAGTTCTAGCGGGAGTGCTTACGAGCAGTACTTC
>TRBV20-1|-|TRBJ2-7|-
CSARPSDSSYEQYF
TGCAGTGCTAGACCTAGCGATTCCTCCTACGAGCAGTACTTC
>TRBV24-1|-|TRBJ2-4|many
CATNDPGASGRTLAKNIQYF
TGTGCCACCAATGATCCGGGCGCGAGTGGCCGAACTCTAGCCAAAAACATTCAGTACTTC
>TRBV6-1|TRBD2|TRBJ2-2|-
CASSKRTSGYANTGELFF
TGTGCCAGCAGCAAAAGGACTAGCGGATACGCGAACACCGGGGAGCTGTTTTTT
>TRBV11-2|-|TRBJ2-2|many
CASSLVEQTNTGELFF
TGTGCCAGCAGCTTAGTGGAGCAGACGAACACCGGGGAGCTGTTTTTT
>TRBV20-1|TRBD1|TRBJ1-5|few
CSAGTGNQPQHF
TGCAGTGCCGGGACAGGGAATCAGCCCCAGCATTTT
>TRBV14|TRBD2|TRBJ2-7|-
CASSQDLRLAGADSYEQYF
TGTGCCAGCAGCCAAGATCTTAGACTAGCGGGAGCCGACTCCTACGAGCAGTACTTC
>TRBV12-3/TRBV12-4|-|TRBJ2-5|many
CASSFSLETQYF
TGTGCCAGCAGTTTTTCCCTAGAGACCCAGTACTTC
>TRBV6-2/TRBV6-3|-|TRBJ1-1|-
CASSWSVNTEAFF
TGTGCCAGCAGTTGGTCAGTGAACACTGAAGCTTTCTTT
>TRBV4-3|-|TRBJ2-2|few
CASSQDAGQTGELFF
TGCGCCAGCAGCCAAGATGCCGGTCAAACCGGGGAGCTGTTTTTT
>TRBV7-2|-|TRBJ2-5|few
CASSLMLVQETQYF
TGTGCCAGCAGCTTAATGTTGGTACAAGAGACCCAGTACTTC
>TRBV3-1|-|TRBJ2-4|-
CASSQDREGEEGSSKNIQYF
TGTGCCAGCAGCCAAGATCGAGAGGGGGAGGAGGGGTCATCCAAAAACATTCAGTACTTC
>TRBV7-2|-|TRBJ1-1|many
CASSPIRESEAFF
TGTGCCAGCAGCCCGATCAGGGAATCTGAAGCTTTCTTT
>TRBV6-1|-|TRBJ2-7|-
CASRQTRTAYEQYF
TGTGCCAGCAGACAGACTAGGACGGCCTACGAGCAGTACTTC